This record looks at one TCR beta chain sequence and its context. Its recognized antigen is unknown. The read ends 3 residues shy of where the CDR3 ends; the end is completed using the germline J gene. The sample originates from a study of T cell clonality in common variable immunodeficiency (dated by TCRdb to between 2014 and 2017). At the junction V is shortened by 7 bases and J by 2 bases; bases outside the gene matches: 7. The germline V gene (reference sequence) supplies CDR1 LNHDA and CDR2 SQIVND. The CDR3 measures 14 amino acids from cysteine to phenylalanine. Shown are 33 bases from within the CDR3, in frame from base 1. For sequencing input, CVID and control samples contributed equivalent amounts of genomic DNA. For every sample, a 60 bp segment covering the rearranged TCRbeta CDR3 region was amplified and then sequenced. TCRbeta amplification used the immunoSEQ assay, a bias-corrected multiplex PCR with high-throughput sequencing. From the authors' description of their analysis: Every unique nucleotide sequence was considered a clone and was annotated with V, D and J genes, copy number and frequency. Sequences were labeled productive if in frame, and non-productive if out of frame or containing stop codons. As previously described, clonality was calculated on the basis of Shannon's entropy. Mean CDR3 Kyte-Doolittle hydropathy was derived from the predicted amino acid sequences of productive clones. The R hclust function was used to hierarchically cluster scaled V gene usage with Manhattan distance and complete linkage. To assess clone sharing by CDR3 amino acid sequence, 12 repertoires per group were resampled over 100 rounds. The repertoires were searched for 55 to 75 published EBV-specific TCRbeta sequences and 245 published CMV-specific TCRbeta sequences. Analysis left out a couple of CVID samples that produced under 10,000 sequences, so around 40 CVID repertoires remained. Drawn from immuneACCESS, this table holds only the in-frame rearrangements with V and J called that TCRdb kept. Clones are partly lost; checked studies trace under half to an unresolved V gene and leave the rest unexplained. V and J calls and clone size come straight from that table; D and trimming were deduced from the DNA. This sample was tabulated with roughly 34,000 clones, among which there are no singletons. Under 8.5% of the sample is held by the ten biggest clonotypes.

Standard criteria, namely reduction of serum IgG, IgA and/or IgM below the normal range together with specific antibody deficiency, were applied for the diagnosis of CVID. There were 40 to 45 subjects in the CVID group (roughly 15 female and 29 male), ranging in age from 9 to 64 years, with a mean age of 40. Predominantly Caucasian heritage was noted among both the CVID patients and the healthy controls. At the time of study participation, every CVID subject had been on replacement immunoglobulin therapy for one year or longer. At the time of blood collection, no CVID subject was ill or was being treated with immunomodulatory or immunosuppressive medication. Heparinized peripheral whole blood samples of roughly 5 to 8 ml were obtained from each donor. TCRbeta CDR3 repertoires were sequenced from genomic DNA of adults with common variable immune deficiency (CVID) and healthy adult controls. To isolate peripheral blood mononuclear cells, diluted blood was subjected to density centrifugation over Hypaque 1077 or Ficoll-Paque. Unsorted mononuclear cells served as the source of genomic DNA, which was extracted either by Qiagen column purification or by a centrifugation-based method.

Summary of the overall study and its limitations: CVID TCRbeta sequences were reported to have fewer deletions and N-nucleotide insertions and to lack highly modified clones with 13 or more V deletions. Despite equal DNA input, controls averaged around 87,000 unique sequences per sample versus about 32,000 in CVID samples. Healthy controls shared more TCRbeta clones with each other than CVID subjects shared among themselves (p < 0.0001). The authors noted that sequencing repertoires of T cell subpopulations would be needed to clarify what caused the increased clonality in CVID. Increased TCRbeta clonality was found in CVID subjects compared with healthy controls (t-test p = 0.018), with the increase being most characteristic of about a third of subjects. Differences among patients in the CVID cohort limited the correlations between repertoire features and clinical complications.

The origin of this receptor is a human donor with common variable immunodeficiency. The chain uses TRBV19 and TRBJ1-2; TRBD1 aligns with 7 central bases. Sequenced input: peripheral blood mononuclear cells. For the CDR3, the sequence is CASKRTGANYGYTF. CDR3 DNA, as far as it was read: TGTGCCAGTAAGAGAACAGGGGCCAACTATGGC.